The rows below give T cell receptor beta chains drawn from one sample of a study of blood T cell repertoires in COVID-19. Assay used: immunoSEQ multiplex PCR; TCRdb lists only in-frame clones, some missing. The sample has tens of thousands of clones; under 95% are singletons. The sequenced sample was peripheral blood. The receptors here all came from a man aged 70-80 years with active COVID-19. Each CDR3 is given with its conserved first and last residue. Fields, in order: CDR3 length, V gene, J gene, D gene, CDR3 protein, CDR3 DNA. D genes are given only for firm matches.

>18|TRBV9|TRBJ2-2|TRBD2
CASSARGGAGPNTGELFF
TGTGCCAGCAGCGCCCGGGGGGGGGCCGGGCCGAACACCGGGGAGCTGTTTTTT
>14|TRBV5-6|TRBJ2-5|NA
CASSLVSYQETQYF
TGTGCCAGCAGCTTGGTGTCGTACCAAGAGACCCAGTACTTC
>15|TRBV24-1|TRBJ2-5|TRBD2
CATSDSRTSQETQYF
TGTGCCACCAGTGATTCACGGACTAGCCAAGAGACCCAGTACTTC
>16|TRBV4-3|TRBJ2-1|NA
CASSQDRPDILSEQFF
TGCGCCAGCAGCCAAGATCGACCAGACATCTTGAGTGAGCAGTTCTTC
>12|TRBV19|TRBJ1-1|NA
CASLEGNTEAFF
TGTGCCAGCCTCGAGGGAAACACTGAAGCTTTCTTT
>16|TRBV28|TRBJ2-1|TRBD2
CASSLFTSGTHNEQFF
TGTGCCAGCAGTTTATTTACTAGCGGCACCCACAATGAGCAGTTCTTC
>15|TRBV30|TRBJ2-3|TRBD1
CAWTRQGASTDTQYF
TGTGCCTGGACTCGACAGGGGGCCTCCACAGATACGCAGTATTTT
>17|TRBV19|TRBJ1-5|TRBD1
CASSWGTGKGGSQPQHF
TGTGCCAGTAGTTGGGGCACAGGGAAAGGGGGCAGTCAGCCCCAGCATTTT
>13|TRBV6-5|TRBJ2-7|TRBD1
CASSRPGQPEQYF
TGTGCCAGCAGTAGACCGGGACAGCCTGAGCAGTACTTC
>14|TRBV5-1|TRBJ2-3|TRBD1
CASSQPGTGDTQYF
TGCGCCAGCAGCCAACCCGGGACAGGTGATACGCAGTATTTT
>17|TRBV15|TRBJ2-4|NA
CATSSPLVSWPQNIQYF
TGTGCCACCAGCAGCCCTCTCGTTTCATGGCCCCAAAACATTCAGTACTTC
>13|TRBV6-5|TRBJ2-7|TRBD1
CAGSGTAPYEQYF
TGTGCCGGCTCCGGGACAGCGCCCTACGAGCAGTACTTC
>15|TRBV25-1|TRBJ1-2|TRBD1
CASSESGTGDYGYTF
TGTGCCAGCAGTGAATCCGGGACAGGGGACTATGGCTACACCTTC
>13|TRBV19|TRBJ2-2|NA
CASNFLGAGELFF
TGTGCCAGTAACTTTTTAGGGGCCGGGGAGCTGTTTTTT
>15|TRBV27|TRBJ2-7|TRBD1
CASTGGQGGSYEQYF
TGTGCCAGCACGGGGGGACAGGGGGGCTCCTACGAGCAGTACTTC
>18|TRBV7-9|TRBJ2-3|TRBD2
CASSAARTSGGSTDTQYF
TGTGCCAGCAGCGCAGCCAGGACTAGCGGGGGTAGCACAGATACGCAGTATTTT
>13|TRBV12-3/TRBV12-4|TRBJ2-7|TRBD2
CATRSLAGYEQYF
TGTGCCACAAGGAGCCTAGCGGGCTACGAGCAGTACTTC
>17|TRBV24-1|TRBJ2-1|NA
CATSDWASRGLYNEQFF
TGTGCCACCAGTGATTGGGCTTCTCGCGGGTTGTACAATGAGCAGTTCTTC